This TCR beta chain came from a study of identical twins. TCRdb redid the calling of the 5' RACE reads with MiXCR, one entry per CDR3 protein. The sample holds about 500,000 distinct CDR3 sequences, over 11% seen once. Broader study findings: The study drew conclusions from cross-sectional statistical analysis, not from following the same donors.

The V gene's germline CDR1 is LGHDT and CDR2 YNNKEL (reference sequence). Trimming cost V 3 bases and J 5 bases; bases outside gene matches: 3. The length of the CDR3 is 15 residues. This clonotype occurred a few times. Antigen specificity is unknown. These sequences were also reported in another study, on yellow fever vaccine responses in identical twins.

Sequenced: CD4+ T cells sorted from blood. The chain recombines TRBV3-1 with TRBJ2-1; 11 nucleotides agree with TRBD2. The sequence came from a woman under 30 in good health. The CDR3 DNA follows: TGTGCCAGCAGCCATAGCGGGGGGGCTCACAATGAGCAGTTCTTC. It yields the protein CASSHSGGAHNEQFF.